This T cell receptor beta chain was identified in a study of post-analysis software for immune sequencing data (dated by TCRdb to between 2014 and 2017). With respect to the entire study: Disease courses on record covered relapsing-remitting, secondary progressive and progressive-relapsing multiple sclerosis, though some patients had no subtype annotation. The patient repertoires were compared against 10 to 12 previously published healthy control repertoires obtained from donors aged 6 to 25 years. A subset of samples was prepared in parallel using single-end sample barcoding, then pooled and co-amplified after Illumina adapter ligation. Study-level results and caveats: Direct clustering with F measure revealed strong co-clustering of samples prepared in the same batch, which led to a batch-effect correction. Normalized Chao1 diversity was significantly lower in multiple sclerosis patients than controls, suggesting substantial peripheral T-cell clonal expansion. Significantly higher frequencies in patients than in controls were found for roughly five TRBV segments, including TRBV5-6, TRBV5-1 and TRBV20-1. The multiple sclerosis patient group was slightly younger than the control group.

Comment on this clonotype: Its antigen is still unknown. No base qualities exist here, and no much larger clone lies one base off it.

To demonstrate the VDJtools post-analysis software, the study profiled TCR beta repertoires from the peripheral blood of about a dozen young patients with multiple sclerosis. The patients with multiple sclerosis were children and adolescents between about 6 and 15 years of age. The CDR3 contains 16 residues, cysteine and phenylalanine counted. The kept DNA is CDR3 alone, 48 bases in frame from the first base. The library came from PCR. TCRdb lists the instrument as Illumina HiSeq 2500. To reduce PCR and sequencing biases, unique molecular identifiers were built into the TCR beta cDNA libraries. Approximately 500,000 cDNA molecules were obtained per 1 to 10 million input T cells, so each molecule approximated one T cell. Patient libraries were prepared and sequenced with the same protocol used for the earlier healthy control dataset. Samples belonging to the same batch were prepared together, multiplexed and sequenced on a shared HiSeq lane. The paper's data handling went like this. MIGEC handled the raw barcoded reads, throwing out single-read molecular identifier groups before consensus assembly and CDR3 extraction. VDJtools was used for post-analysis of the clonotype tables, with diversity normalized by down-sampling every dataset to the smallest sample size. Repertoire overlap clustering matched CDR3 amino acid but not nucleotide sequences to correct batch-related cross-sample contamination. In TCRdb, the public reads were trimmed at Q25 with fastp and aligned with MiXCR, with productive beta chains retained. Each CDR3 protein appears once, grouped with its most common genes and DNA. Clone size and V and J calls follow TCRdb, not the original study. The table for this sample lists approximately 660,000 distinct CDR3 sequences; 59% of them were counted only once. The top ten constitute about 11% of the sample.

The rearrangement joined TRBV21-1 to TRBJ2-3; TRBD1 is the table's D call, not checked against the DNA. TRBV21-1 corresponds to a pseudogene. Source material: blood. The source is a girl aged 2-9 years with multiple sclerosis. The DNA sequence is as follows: TGTGCCAGCAGCGGCCCGGACATTTTTAGCACAGATACGCAGTATTTT. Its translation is CASSGPDIFSTDTQYF.